Listed here are 29 T cell receptor beta chains from one sample, sequenced in a study of control samples from healthy donors and cancer patients. TCRdb's copy holds only in-frame clones and misses some; the assay was immunoSEQ multiplex PCR. The sample consists of tens of thousands of clones, roughly 83% of them appearing once. Sequenced: PBMCs. These receptors originate from a man in his 70s with lung cancer.

The chain joins TRBV6-5 to TRBJ2-1, with TRBD2 matching 7 bases. CDR1 is MNHEY, CDR2 SVGAGI, per germline. This CDR3 region has 13 residues. The V and J ends lost 6 bases and 6 bases, in that order; junction bases with no gene match: 5. The CDR3 DNA reads TGTGCCAGCAGACCCGGACTAGTCAATGAGCAGTTCTTC. Its protein is CASRPGLVNEQFF.

The chain carries TRBV30 and TRBJ1-6; a possible D gene is TRBD1 (5 bases). Germline loops: CDR1 GTSNPN, CDR2 SVGIG (reference sequence). The CDR3 loop spans 15 amino acids. Between the trimmed V and J ends, which lost 3 bases and 8 bases, there was a span of 17 bases. For the CDR3, the DNA is TGTGCCTGGAGCGTCGCCGGGCCGGGGGATTCACCCCTCCACTTT. It is translated as CAWSVAGPGDSPLHF.

This rearrangement joins TRBV5-5 to TRBJ1-1; TRBD1 is a possible D gene (5 bases). Deletions cut 3 bases from V and 1 base from J, with 13 bases between. This CDR3 spans 15 amino acids. Germline V gives CDR1 SGHKS, CDR2 YYEKEE (reference sequence). As DNA, the CDR3 is TGTGCCAGCAGCTCACAGGTTCTCGGGAACACTGAAGCTTTCTTT. It yields the protein CASSSQVLGNTEAFF.

This chain links TRBV6-2 or TRBV6-3 with TRBJ2-7; 10 bases fit TRBD1. CDR1 is MNHEY and CDR2 is SVGEGT in the germline V gene. The CDR3 runs to 16 residues. The V gene end was trimmed by 0 bases and the J gene end by 7 bases; junction bases not matched to a gene: 9. CDR3 sequence: CASSYSWTGGSREQYF. CDR3 in DNA: TGTGCCAGCAGTTACTCCTGGACAGGGGGTTCGCGTGAGCAGTACTTC.

The chain carries TRBV2 and TRBJ2-5; the match to TRBD1 covers 8 bases. Germline loops: CDR1 SNHLY, CDR2 FYNNEI. The length of the CDR3 is 13 residues. J was trimmed by 4 bases and V by 4 bases; bases with no gene match: 2. CDR3: CASSGDRRETQYF. The CDR3 nucleotides are TGTGCCAGCAGTGGGGACAGGAGAGAGACCCAGTACTTC. The whole variable domain, remainder taken from reference TRBV2 and TRBJ2-5, is EPEVTQTPSHQVTQMGQEVILRCVPISNHLYFYWYRQILGQKVEFLVSFYNNEISEKSEIFDDQFSVERPDGSNFTLKIRSTKLEDSAMYFCASSGDRRETQYFGPGTRLLVL.

This clone has only one observation. This chain uses TRBV28 with TRBJ2-7, with a weak D call TRBD2 (6 bases). This CDR3 is built from 16 residues. V was shortened by 2 bases and J by 7 bases, with 21 bases between the two germline ends. CDR1 MDHEN and CDR2 SYDVKM come from the germline V gene. The CDR3 nucleotides read TGTGCCAGCAGTTTACCGCCGGGACTCGATGGTTTTGAGCAGTACTTC. Amino acid sequence: CASSLPPGLDGFEQYF.

The J gene is TRBJ2-7, the V gene TRBV27; D gene uncertain. There are 12 residues in the CDR3. Trimming took 4 bases from V and 2 from J, leaving 6 bases between them. Germline V gene sequence: CDR1 MNHEY, CDR2 SMNVEV (reference sequence). CDR3 sequence reads: CASSSTAYEQYF. In nucleotides, the CDR3 is TGTGCCAGCAGTTCGACCGCCTACGAGCAGTACTTC.

The gene calls are TRBV15 and TRBJ2-7, with D possibly matching TRBD2 (5 bases). The germline gives CDR1 LNHNV, CDR2 YYDKDF (reference sequence). The CDR3 length is 12 residues. Trimming left V 3 bases short and J 6 bases short, with 9 bases between. This chain's CDR3 is CATSSRSGEQYF. The DNA for the CDR3 is TGTGCCACCAGCAGCAGGAGCGGCGAGCAGTACTTC. Full variable domain (missing parts from reference TRBV15 and TRBJ2-7): DAMVIQNPRYQVTQFGKPVTLSCSQTLNHNVMYWYQQKSSQAPKLLFHYYDKDFNNEADTPDNFQSRRPNTSFCFLDIRSPGLGDTAMYLCATSSRSGEQYFGPGTRLTVT.

V and J are TRBV19 and TRBJ2-1, with a weak D call TRBD2 (6 bases). V lost 2 bases to trimming and J lost 2 bases, with 34 bases between them. The V gene's germline CDR1 is LNHDA and CDR2 SQIVND (reference sequence). CDR3 length equals 23 residues. CDR3 coding DNA: TGTGCCAGTAGTATATGGCGCCCTCCCGGCGGGGCCCCTTCCCGGCCCACCTACAATGAGCAGTTCTTC. It translates to CASSIWRPPGGAPSRPTYNEQFF.

The rearrangement links TRBV6-6 to TRBJ1-1, with D maybe TRBD1 (6 bases). The V end lost 2 bases, the J end lost 0 bases, and 7 bases lay between the germline ends. The CDR3 runs 14 residues. Germline V gives CDR1 MNHNY, CDR2 SVGAGI (reference sequence). CDR3 amino acids: CASSYTGLNTEAFF. In DNA form, the CDR3 reads TGTGCCAGCAGTTACACAGGGCTGAACACTGAAGCTTTCTTT.

The chain carries TRBV14 and TRBJ2-3; perhaps TRBD1 as D (6 bases). This CDR3 contains 15 residues. In germline, CDR1 is SGHDN, CDR2 FVKESK. V was cut by 4 bases and J by 0 bases, with 11 bases left in between. CDR3 loop: CASSLGGTSTDTQYF. In nucleotides, the CDR3 is TGTGCCAGCAGCCTAGGGGGTACTAGCACAGATACGCAGTATTTT.

The chain joins TRBV29-1 to TRBJ2-7; D remains unclear. Germline assignment: CDR1 SQVTM and CDR2 ANQGSEA. The CDR3 has 13 amino acids. Trimming removed 6 bases from V and 1 base from J, with 13 bases in between. CDR3: CSVGRVGSYEQYF. CDR3 nucleotide sequence: TGCAGCGTGGGTCGAGTGGGGTCCTACGAGCAGTACTTC.

This clone was counted once. The chain employs TRBV4-3 and TRBJ2-1, with a possible D match to TRBD1 (5 bases). Germline CDR1 and CDR2: LGHNA and YSLEER. V was cut by 3 bases and J by 6 bases, with 9 bases left in between. The CDR3 is made up of 13 amino acids. CDR3 in amino acids: CASSHQGGNEQFF. As DNA, the CDR3 is TGCGCCAGCAGCCATCAGGGTGGCAATGAGCAGTTCTTC.

This clone was detected only a few times. The chain recombines TRBV27 with TRBJ1-2; TRBD1 is a possible D gene (5 bases). CDR3 length: 15 amino acids. Germline V gene data show CDR1 as MNHEY and CDR2 as SMNVEV (reference sequence). Trimming left V 3 bases short and J 7 bases short, with 18 bases between. CDR3 nucleotides: TGTGCCAGCAGTTTTTGGCCGCCAGGGTCTCGTGGCTACACCTTC. Its protein is CASSFWPPGSRGYTF.

The chain links TRBV7-2 to TRBJ1-5; TRBD1 agrees at 10 bases. Germline trimming cut 8 bases from V and 6 bases from J; bases unmatched to any gene: 10. Germline V gene sequence: CDR1 SGHTA, CDR2 FQGNSA. The CDR3 length is 15 residues. The CDR3 loop reads CASGTGQGFFQPQHF. CDR3 bases: TGTGCCAGCGGGACGGGACAGGGGTTTTTTCAGCCCCAGCATTTT.

The V call is TRBV29-1, the J call TRBJ1-5, with D perhaps TRBD1 (5 bases). V was clipped by 6 bases and J by 2 bases, with 17 bases between them. This CDR3 spans 15 amino acids. Germline V gene data show CDR1 as SQVTM and CDR2 as ANQGSEA. The CDR3 here is CSVSIGAGGNQPQHF. The CDR3 region has the DNA TGCAGCGTCTCTATTGGGGCCGGGGGCAATCAGCCCCAGCATTTT.

This rearrangement joins TRBV7-9 to TRBJ2-7; D remains ambiguous. The CDR3 consists of 14 residues. Germline loops: CDR1 SEHNR, CDR2 FQNEAQ (reference sequence). V dropped 2 bases and J dropped 1 base, with 9 bases sitting between them. In DNA, the CDR3 is TGTGCCAGCAGCTTAAGGGCGGAATCCTACGAGCAGTACTTC. Residues: CASSLRAESYEQYF.

This clone came up once. The chain employs TRBV2 and TRBJ2-3; no firm D call. Germline CDR1 reads SNHLY; CDR2 reads FYNNEI. The CDR3 is 14 residues long. Trimming stripped 11 bases from V and 6 bases from J, with 21 bases between. In DNA form, the CDR3 reads TGTGCCGGACGTACCAGTCAGCTCTCGGATACGCAGTATTTT. Its protein is CAGRTSQLSDTQYF.

This clone was picked up a small number of times. The rearrangement links TRBV7-9 to TRBJ2-3; 11 bases align to TRBD1. Unmatched junction bases numbered 7, after V lost 5 bases and J lost 6 bases. This CDR3 is built from 15 residues. Germline V CDR1 and CDR2: SEHNR, FQNEAQ (reference sequence). The DNA of the CDR3 is TGTGCCAGCAGCCCAGGACAGGGGGCAGGGGATACGCAGTATTTT. Translated: CASSPGQGAGDTQYF.

The chain employs TRBV5-1 and TRBJ1-1; D gene uncertain. In germline, CDR1 is SGHRS, CDR2 YFSETQ. The CDR3 is made up of 14 amino acids. V was clipped by 0 bases and J by 3 bases, with 9 bases between them. This CDR3 is CASSLGVLDTEAFF. CDR3 nucleotides: TGCGCCAGCAGCTTGGGGGTCCTGGACACTGAAGCTTTCTTT.

The chain combines TRBV23-1 with TRBJ2-3; 8 bases map to TRBD2. TRBV23-1 is recorded as an ORF, its role being uncertain. This CDR3 comprises 17 residues. The trim removed 0 bases at V and 4 bases at J, leaving 9 bases unmatched. CDR3 nucleotide sequence: TGCGCCAGCAGTCAATCGTGGCGGGGGGTCGGGGCAGATACGCAGTATTTT. This encodes CASSQSWRGVGADTQYF.

The chain joins TRBV4-1 to TRBJ2-3, with D possibly being TRBD2 (6 bases). Trimming shortened V by 3 bases and J by 0 bases, and 16 bases separated the two germline ends. CDR3 size: 17 residues. The germline V gene encodes CDR1 MGHRA and CDR2 YSYEKL. The CDR3 DNA sequence: TGCGCCAGCAGCCAGGGACTCCGACAGCCAAGCACAGATACGCAGTATTTT. Translated, it gives CASSQGLRQPSTDTQYF.

This chain connects TRBV7-8 to TRBJ1-5; TRBD1 aligns across 11 bases. This CDR3 has 17 residues. In germline, CDR1 is SGHVS, CDR2 FQNEAQ. The junction had 11 bases not matched to a gene; V was cut back by 5 bases and J by 5 bases. As DNA, the CDR3 is TGTGCCAGCAGCCTGAGGACAGGGGGCGCATCCGATCAGCCCCAGCATTTT. The encoded protein is CASSLRTGGASDQPQHF.

In DNA, the CDR3 is TGTGCCAGCAGCTATTCTAGCGGTGGCACAGATACGCAGTATTTT. Amino acids: CASSYSSGGTDTQYF. The chain employs TRBV7-3 and TRBJ2-3; 7 nucleotides agree with TRBD2. This CDR3 contains 15 residues. Germline CDR1 and CDR2: SGHTA and FQGTGA. V lost 4 bases and J lost 1; bases outside the gene matches: 5. The full variable domain, completed using reference TRBV7-3 and TRBJ2-3, is GAGVSQTPSNKVTEKGKYVELRCDPISGHTALYWYRQSLGQGPEFLIYFQGTGAADDSGLPNDRFFAVRPEGSVSTLKIQRTERGDSAVYLCASSYSSGGTDTQYFGPGTRLTVL.

This clone has only a few counts. V usage is TRBV3-1 (or the pseudogene TRBV3-2) and J usage is TRBJ1-5; 9 bases match TRBD1. This CDR3 is built from 15 residues. Germline trimming cut 5 bases from V and 6 bases from J; bases unmatched to any gene: 8. Germline V lookup: CDR1 LGHDT, CDR2 YNNKEL (reference sequence). Written as DNA, the CDR3 is TGTGCCAGCAGCTCCGGGACAGGGCGCACTCAGCCCCAGCATTTT. Translated, it gives CASSSGTGRTQPQHF.

The chain links TRBV9 to TRBJ2-3; D uncertain. This CDR3 has 13 amino acids. Germline CDR1 is SGDLS and CDR2 is YYNGEE. V was trimmed by 3 bases and J by 2 bases, leaving 7 bases between them. For the CDR3, the DNA is TGTGCCAGCAGCGCCCAACCCACAGATACGCAGTATTTT. It encodes CASSAQPTDTQYF.

Written as DNA, the CDR3 is TGTGCCATCAGTGAGGTTCAGAAGCAGTACTTC. Its translation is CAISEVQKQYF. The chain links TRBV10-3 to TRBJ2-7; no definite D call. Germline CDR1 is ENHRY and CDR2 is SYGVKD. The CDR3 extends over 11 amino acids. V gave up 2 bases and J gave up 8 bases, with 7 bases separating them.

This chain links TRBV3-1 (or the pseudogene TRBV3-2) with TRBJ2-7; 9 bases agree with TRBD2. This CDR3 comprises 16 residues. V was clipped by 1 base and J by 7 bases; unmatched bases: 11. The V gene's germline CDR1 is LGHDT and CDR2 YNNKEL (reference sequence). The CDR3 DNA reads TGTGCCAGCAGCCAAGGTAACCGGCGGGGGGGCGGGGAGCAGTACTTC. Protein: CASSQGNRRGGGEQYF.

This chain connects TRBV11-1 to TRBJ2-7, with D tentatively TRBD1 (6 bases). From germline, CDR1 is SGHAT and CDR2 FQDESV (reference sequence). V gave up 5 bases and J gave up 3 bases, with 17 bases separating them. The CDR3 runs to 15 residues. The DNA for the CDR3 is TGTGCCAGCAGCAAACAGGGATCCCAGTTCTACGAGCAGTACTTC. Translating gives CASSKQGSQFYEQYF.